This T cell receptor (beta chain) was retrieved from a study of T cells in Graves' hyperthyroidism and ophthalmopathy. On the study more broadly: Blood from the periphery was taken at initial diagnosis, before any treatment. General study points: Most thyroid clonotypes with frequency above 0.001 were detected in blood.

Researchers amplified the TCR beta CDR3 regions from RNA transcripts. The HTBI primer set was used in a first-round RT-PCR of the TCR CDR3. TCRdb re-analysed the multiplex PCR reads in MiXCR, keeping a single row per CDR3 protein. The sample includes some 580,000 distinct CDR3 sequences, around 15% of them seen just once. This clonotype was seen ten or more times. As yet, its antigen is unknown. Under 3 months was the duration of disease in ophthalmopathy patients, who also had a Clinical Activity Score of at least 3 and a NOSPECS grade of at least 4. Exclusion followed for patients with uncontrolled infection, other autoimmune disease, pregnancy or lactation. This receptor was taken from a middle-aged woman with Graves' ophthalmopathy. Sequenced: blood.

CDR3 residues: CATHRDEAFF. The CDR3 nucleotides are TGTGCCACCCACCGTGATGAAGCTTTCTTT. This sequence joins TRBV28 and TRBJ1-1; D call uncertain. V lost 10 bases and J 7 bases, leaving 10 bases between the germline ends. Germline V gives CDR1 MDHEN, CDR2 SYDVKM. The CDR3 is made up of 10 amino acids.